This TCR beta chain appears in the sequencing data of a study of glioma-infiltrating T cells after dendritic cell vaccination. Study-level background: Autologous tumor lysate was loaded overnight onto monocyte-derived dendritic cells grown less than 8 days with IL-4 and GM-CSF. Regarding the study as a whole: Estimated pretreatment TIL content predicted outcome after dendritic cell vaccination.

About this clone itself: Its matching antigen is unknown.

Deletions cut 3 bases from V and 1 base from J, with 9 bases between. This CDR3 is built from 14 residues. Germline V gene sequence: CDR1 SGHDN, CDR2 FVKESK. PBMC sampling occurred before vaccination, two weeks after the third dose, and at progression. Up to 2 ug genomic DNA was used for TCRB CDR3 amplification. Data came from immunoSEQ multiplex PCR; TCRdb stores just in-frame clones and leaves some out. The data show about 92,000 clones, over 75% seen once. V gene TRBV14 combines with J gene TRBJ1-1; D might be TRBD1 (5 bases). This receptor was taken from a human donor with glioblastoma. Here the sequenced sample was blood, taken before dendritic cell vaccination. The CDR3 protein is CASSHPGQNTEAFF. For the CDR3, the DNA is TGTGCCAGCAGCCACCCCGGACAGAACACTGAAGCTTTCTTT. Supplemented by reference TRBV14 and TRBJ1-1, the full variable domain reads EAGVTQFPSHSVIEKGQTVTLRCDPISGHDNLYWYRRVMGKEIKFLLHFVKESKQDESGMPNNRFLAERTGGTYSTLKVQPAELEDSGVYFCASSHPGQNTEAFFGQGTRLTVV.